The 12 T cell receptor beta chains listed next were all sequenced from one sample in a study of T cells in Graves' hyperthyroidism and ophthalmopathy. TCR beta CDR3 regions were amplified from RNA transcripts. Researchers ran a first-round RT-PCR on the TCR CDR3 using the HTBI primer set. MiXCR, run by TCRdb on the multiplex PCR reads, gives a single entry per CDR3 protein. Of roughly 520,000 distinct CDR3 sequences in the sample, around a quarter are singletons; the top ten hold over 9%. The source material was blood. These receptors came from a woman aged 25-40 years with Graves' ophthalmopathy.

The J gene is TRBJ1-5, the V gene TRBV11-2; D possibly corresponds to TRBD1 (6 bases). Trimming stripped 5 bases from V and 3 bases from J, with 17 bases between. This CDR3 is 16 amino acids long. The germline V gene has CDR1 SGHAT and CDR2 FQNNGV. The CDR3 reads CASSPQGRALNQPQHF. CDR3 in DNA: TGTGCCAGCAGCCCACAGGGCCGGGCCCTCAATCAGCCCCAGCATTTT. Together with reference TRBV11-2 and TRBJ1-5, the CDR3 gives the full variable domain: EAGVAQSPRYKIIEKRQSVAFWCNPISGHATLYWYQQILGQGPKLLIQFQNNGVVDDSQLPKDRFSAERLKGVDSTLKIQPAKLEDSAVYLCASSPQGRALNQPQHFGDGTRLSIL.

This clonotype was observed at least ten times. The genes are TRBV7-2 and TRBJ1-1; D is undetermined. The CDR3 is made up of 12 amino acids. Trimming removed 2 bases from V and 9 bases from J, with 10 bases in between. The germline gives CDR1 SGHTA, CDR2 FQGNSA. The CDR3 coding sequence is TGTGCCAGCAGCTTATTCAGCTCCCAAGCTTTCTTT. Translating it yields CASSLFSSQAFF.

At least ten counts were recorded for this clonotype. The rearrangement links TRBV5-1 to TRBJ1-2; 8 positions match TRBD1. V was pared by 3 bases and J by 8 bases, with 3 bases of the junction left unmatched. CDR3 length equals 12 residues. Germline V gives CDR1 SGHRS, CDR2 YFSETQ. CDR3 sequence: CASSWTGTGYTF. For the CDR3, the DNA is TGCGCCAGCAGCTGGACAGGGACGGGCTACACCTTC.

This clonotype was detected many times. The CDR3: CASSPTGVGANVLTF. The DNA of the CDR3 is TGTGCCAGCTCACCCACAGGGGTAGGGGCCAACGTCCTGACTTTC. This rearrangement joins TRBV18 to TRBJ2-6, with 7 positions matching TRBD1. Germline loops: CDR1 KGHSH, CDR2 LQKENI. The CDR3 is 15 residues long. V shed 3 bases and J 4 bases; nucleotides not matched to a gene: 3.

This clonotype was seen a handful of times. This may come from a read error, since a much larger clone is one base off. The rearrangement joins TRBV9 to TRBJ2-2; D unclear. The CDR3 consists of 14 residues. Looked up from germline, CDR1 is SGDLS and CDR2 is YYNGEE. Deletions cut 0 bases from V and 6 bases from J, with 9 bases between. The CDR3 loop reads CASSVGRFAGELFF. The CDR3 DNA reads TGTGCCAGCAGCGTAGGACGGTTCGCCGGGGAGCTGTTTTTT.

CDR3 DNA: TGTGCCAGTAGTGTCCCCGACAGGGGCCTATTGAACACCGGGGAGCTGTTTTTT. This gives the protein CASSVPDRGLLNTGELFF. This sequence joins TRBV19 and TRBJ2-2; 8 bases map to TRBD1. CDR1 and CDR2 from the germline V gene are LNHDA and SQIVND (reference sequence). V lost 5 bases to trimming and J lost 1 base; unmatched junction nucleotides: 12. The CDR3 loop spans 18 amino acids.

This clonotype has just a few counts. CDR3 sequence (DNA): TGTGCCAGCAGTACCCCGGGACGGAACTATGGCTACACCTTC. Amino acids: CASSTPGRNYGYTF. This chain joins TRBV6-1 and TRBJ1-2, with a tentative D call TRBD1 (5 bases). Looked up from germline, CDR1 is MNHNS and CDR2 is SASEGT. CDR3 length: 14 residues. Trimming removed 5 bases at V and 2 bases at J, with 12 bases between.

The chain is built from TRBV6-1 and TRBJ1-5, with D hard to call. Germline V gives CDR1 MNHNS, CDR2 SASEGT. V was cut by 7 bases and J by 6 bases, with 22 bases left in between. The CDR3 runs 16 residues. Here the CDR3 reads CASTPPGVRKSQPQHF. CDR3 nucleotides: TGTGCCAGCACACCCCCGGGCGTCAGGAAGAGTCAGCCCCAGCATTTT.

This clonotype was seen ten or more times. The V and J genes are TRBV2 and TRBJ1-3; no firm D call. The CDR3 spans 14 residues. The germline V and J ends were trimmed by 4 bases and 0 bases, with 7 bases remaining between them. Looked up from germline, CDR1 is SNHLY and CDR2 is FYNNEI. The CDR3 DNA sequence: TGTGCCAGCAGTGCCGGGTACTCTGGAAACACCATATATTTT. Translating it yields CASSAGYSGNTIYF.

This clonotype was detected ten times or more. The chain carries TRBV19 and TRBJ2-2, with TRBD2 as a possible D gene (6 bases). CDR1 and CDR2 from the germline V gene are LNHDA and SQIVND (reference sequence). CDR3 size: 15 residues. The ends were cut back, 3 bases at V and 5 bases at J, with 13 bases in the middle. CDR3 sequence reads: CASSMGWGRTGELFF. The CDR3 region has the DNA TGTGCCAGTAGTATGGGATGGGGGAGGACCGGGGAGCTGTTTTTT.

The CDR3 DNA reads as TGTGCCAGCAGTGAGAGACAGCACTACGAGCAGTACTTC. Protein product: CASSERQHYEQYF. This chain connects TRBV25-1 to TRBJ2-7, with D possibly being TRBD1 (5 bases). Germline V gene data show CDR1 as MGHDK and CDR2 as SYGVNS. V was clipped by 3 bases and J by 3 bases, with 9 bases between them. The CDR3 is 13 amino acids.

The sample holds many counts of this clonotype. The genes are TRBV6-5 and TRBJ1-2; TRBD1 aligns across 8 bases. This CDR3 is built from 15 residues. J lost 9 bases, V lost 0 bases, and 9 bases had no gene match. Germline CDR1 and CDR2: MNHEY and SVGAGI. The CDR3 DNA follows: TGTGCCAGCAGTTACTCGGGACAGGTGATGTATAGCTACACCTTC. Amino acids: CASSYSGQVMYSYTF.